This T cell receptor beta chain was recovered during a study of monozygotic twins with inflammatory bowel disease. From the 5' RACE reads, TCRdb lists one entry per CDR3 protein and no DNA. The sample features approximately 330,000 distinct CDR3 sequences, with around 2% in its top ten. The CDR3 is made up of 12 amino acids. The germline gives CDR1 MNHNS, CDR2 SASEGT. The TCR sequence derives from a human donor with ulcerative colitis or Crohn's disease, or a healthy co-twin of an affected twin (not recorded which). What was sequenced was blood. This chain uses TRBV6-1 with TRBJ1-5; TCRdb's D call, TRBD1, is unchecked because there is no DNA. The CDR3 sequence is CASSRGNQPQHF.